This entry describes one T cell receptor (beta chain). Antigen unknown. The data were taken from a study of cytomegalovirus exposure and HLA in healthy donors. Overall study results and limits: Earlier analysis looked at TCR beta V segments, and most were productive about 87% or about 30% of the time.

The PCR had 60 Vbeta and 13 Jbeta primers. Authors' analysis steps: Later, tens of millions of unique TCR beta chains were counted in an analysis, and about 10 million of them were shared. Assay: immunoSEQ multiplex PCR; the TCRdb copy retains only in-frame clones and omits some. That table gives V, J and clone size, and the DNA gave D and trimming. The data show about 150,000 clones, around 79% seen once. The clonotype comes from a man aged 18 to 29 in good health and CMV-seronegative. Sequenced material: PBMCs.

The CDR3, as DNA: TGTGCCAGCAGCGCCAGGGGGTCAGTGAACACCGGGGAGCTGTTTTTT. Translated, it gives CASSARGSVNTGELFF. The gene calls are TRBV9 and TRBJ2-2, with 7 bases lining up with TRBD1. V was clipped by 3 bases and J by 1 base; unmatched bases: 6. Looked up from germline, CDR1 is SGDLS and CDR2 is YYNGEE. The CDR3 loop spans 16 amino acids.